Listed below are T cell receptor beta chains from one sample, sequenced in a study of CD8+CD57+ T cells in acquired aplastic anemia. TCRdb fed the reads into MiXCR, producing one record per CDR3 protein. The sample carries 150,000 to 200,000 distinct CDR3 sequences, 35% to 55% recorded once. The sequencing sample was made of sorted CD4+, CD8+, or CD8+CD57+ T cells (not recorded which) from PBMCs. The receptors originated from a human donor in good health. CDR3s include the opening cysteine and the closing phenylalanine or tryptophan. Each record gives: V gene, clone size, D gene, J gene, CDR3 protein, CDR3 DNA. The D gene is left open where the match is weak. The listing skips clone size in some rows; elsewhere it reads once, few, many or a size class.

TRBV2	-	TRBD1	TRBJ1-5	CAISRQGSSNQPQHF	TGTGCCATCAGTCGACAGGGGTCTAGCAATCAGCCCCAGCATTTT
TRBV20-1	-	-	TRBJ2-7	CSARGDPRSDTYEQYF	TGCAGTGCTAGGGGAGACCCTCGAAGCGATACCTACGAGCAGTACTTC
TRBV5-1	-	TRBD1	TRBJ2-2	CASSRRDRGNTGELFF	TGCGCCAGCAGCCGCCGGGACAGGGGAAACACCGGGGAGCTGTTTTTT
TRBV10-3	once	-	TRBJ1-2	CAISESPSDSPLF	TGTGCCATCAGTGAGTCCCCCTCGGACAGCCCGCTCTTC
TRBV10-3	-	-	TRBJ2-2	CAISAGQSTGELFF	TGTGCCATCAGTGCAGGACAGAGCACCGGGGAGCTGTTTTTT
TRBV7-8	-	-	TRBJ2-7	CASGGMSSYEQYF	TGTGCCAGCGGGGGGATGAGCTCCTACGAGCAGTACTTC
TRBV20-1	-	TRBD1	TRBJ1-6	CSARVSGQAGNSPLHF	TGCAGTGCTAGAGTATCCGGACAGGCGGGCAATTCACCCCTCCACTTT
TRBV10-2	once	TRBD2	TRBJ2-5	CASSESRGVETQYF	TGCGCCAGCAGTGAGTCCCGGGGGGTAGAGACCCAGTACTTC
TRBV5-4	-	-	TRBJ2-1	CASSLGGTTKGYNEQFF	TGTGCCAGCAGCTTGGGAGGGACAACGAAGGGATACAATGAGCAGTTCTTC
TRBV11-2	-	-	TRBJ2-7	CASSVGGGIAFYEQYF	TGTGCCAGCAGCGTAGGGGGGGGCATCGCTTTCTACGAGCAGTACTTC
TRBV25-1	few	TRBD2	TRBJ2-1	CASSSGGLNEQFF	TGTGCCAGCAGTTCGGGGGGGCTCAATGAGCAGTTCTTC
TRBV7-8	many	-	TRBJ1-5	CASTQNLNQPQHF	TGTGCCAGCACCCAAAATCTCAATCAGCCCCAGCATTTT
TRBV7-9	-	-	TRBJ2-7	CAGSPSRDLYEQYF	TGTGCCGGCAGCCCCTCCCGTGATCTCTACGAGCAGTACTTC
TRBV5-4	-	TRBD1	TRBJ2-4	CASSWGQGGENIQYF	TGTGCCAGCAGCTGGGGACAGGGGGGAGAAAACATTCAGTACTTC
TRBV11-1	-	-	TRBJ2-1	CASSLVGGTNRDEQFF	TGTGCCAGCAGCTTAGTAGGGGGGACCAATCGGGATGAGCAGTTCTTC
TRBV25-1	-	TRBD1	TRBJ2-3	CASTIGTGKTDTQYF	TGTGCCAGCACCATCGGGACAGGGAAAACAGATACGCAGTATTTT
TRBV20-1	-	-	TRBJ2-7	CSAPTRHRQGFYEQYF	TGCAGTGCTCCTACTCGACACAGACAAGGCTTCTACGAGCAGTACTTC
TRBV10-3	-	-	TRBJ2-1	CAIRPSEGPFYNEQFF	TGTGCCATCAGGCCCTCGGAGGGTCCCTTCTACAATGAGCAGTTCTTC
TRBV4-1	many	-	TRBJ1-1	CASSQVPFQGGMNTEAFF	TGCGCCAGCAGCCAAGTTCCTTTCCAGGGAGGGATGAACACTGAAGCTTTCTTT
TRBV10-3	many	TRBD2	TRBJ2-7	CAIRGTPSGGDYEQYF	TGTGCCATCAGGGGGACCCCTAGCGGGGGGGACTACGAGCAGTACTTC
TRBV5-1	many	-	TRBJ1-5	CASSLGSANQPQHF	TGCGCCAGCAGCTTGGGGTCTGCGAATCAGCCCCAGCATTTT
TRBV2	many	-	TRBJ1-4	CASSGGVAVNEKLFF	TGTGCCAGCAGTGGAGGGGTCGCCGTTAATGAAAAACTGTTTTTT
TRBV10-3	few	-	TRBJ2-3	CAISELGQGGTDTQYF	TGTGCCATCAGTGAGTTAGGGCAGGGTGGCACAGATACGCAGTATTTT
TRBV20-1	-	TRBD1	TRBJ1-1	CSATRDRGTEAFF	TGCAGTGCTACCCGAGACAGGGGAACTGAAGCTTTCTTT
TRBV27	-	TRBD2	TRBJ2-7	CAGSHRLAGSYEQYF	TGTGCCGGCAGTCATAGACTAGCGGGCTCCTACGAGCAGTACTTC
TRBV5-1	once	TRBD1	TRBJ2-7	CASSSQGVGQYF	TGCGCCAGCAGCTCGCAGGGGGTGGGGCAGTACTTC
TRBV25-1	-	TRBD1	TRBJ2-7	CASSEWRNPGGTYEQYF	TGTGCCAGCAGTGAATGGAGGAATCCAGGGGGAACCTACGAGCAGTACTTC
TRBV19	-	TRBD1	TRBJ2-3	CASRDSQLPDTQYF	TGTGCCAGTCGGGACAGTCAATTGCCAGATACGCAGTATTTT
TRBV11-3	few	-	TRBJ2-1	CASSTGTPYNEQFF	TGTGCCAGCAGCACGGGGACACCCTACAATGAGCAGTTCTTC
TRBV7-2	-	TRBD1	TRBJ1-3	CASSLAGTGGSGNTIYF	TGTGCCAGCAGTCTAGCGGGGACAGGGGGCTCCGGAAACACCATATATTTT
TRBV29-1	once	-	TRBJ1-1	CSVESVNTEAFF	TGCAGCGTTGAGTCGGTGAACACTGAAGCTTTCTTT
TRBV11-1	-	TRBD2	TRBJ2-7	CASTSGTSSSEQYF	TGTGCCAGCACCTCCGGGACTAGCTCAAGCGAGCAGTACTTC
TRBV20-1	-	TRBD1	TRBJ2-2	CSAQGAARNGELFF	TGCAGTGCGCAGGGGGCAGCGAGAAACGGGGAGCTGTTTTTT
TRBV6-1	many	TRBD1	TRBJ2-5	CASSESVGGLETQYF	TGTGCCAGCAGTGAAAGTGTAGGGGGCCTGGAGACCCAGTACTTC
TRBV5-4	many	-	TRBJ1-1	CASSTVKNLNTEAFF	TGTGCCAGCAGCACCGTGAAGAATCTGAACACTGAAGCTTTCTTT
TRBV4-3	-	-	TRBJ1-2	CASSQDSRGGGGYTF	TGCGCCAGCAGCCAAGATAGCCGGGGAGGTGGTGGCTACACCTTC
TRBV10-2	many	-	TRBJ1-1	CASRMGKIEAFF	TGCGCCAGCCGCATGGGGAAGATTGAAGCTTTCTTT
TRBV10-1	-	-	TRBJ2-3	CASSENPPGDTQYF	TGCGCCAGCAGTGAGAATCCCCCCGGAGATACGCAGTATTTT
TRBV10-3	-	TRBD1	TRBJ2-2	CAIPGQVVRGELFF	TGTGCCATCCCGGGACAGGTCGTTCGTGGAGAGCTGTTTTTT
TRBV7-7	-	TRBD1	TRBJ1-1	CASSTHRGRKATEAFF	TGTGCTAGCAGCACCCACAGGGGGCGCAAGGCCACTGAAGCTTTCTTT
TRBV11-1	-	TRBD1	TRBJ2-7	CASSPGQGATYEQYF	TGTGCCAGCAGCCCGGGACAGGGGGCAACCTACGAGCAGTACTTC
TRBV27	-	-	TRBJ2-7	CASRLDSSQPVYEQYF	TGTGCCAGCAGACTTGACAGCTCACAGCCAGTATACGAGCAGTACTTC